This T cell receptor beta chain stems from a study of T cell responses to AZD1222 COVID-19 vaccine. Concerning this clone itself: Antigen unknown.

The CDR3 loop spans 14 amino acids. Trimming removed 2 bases at V and 9 bases at J, with 17 bases between. The germline gives CDR1 MDHEN, CDR2 SYDVKM. Assay: immunoSEQ multiplex PCR; the TCRdb copy retains only in-frame clones and omits some. Of 90,000 to 130,000 clones in the sample, 85% to 95% were seen once. Whole-study results and caveats: Mapped onto spike, vaccine-associated CD4 TCRs spanned it and were dominant at 160-218 and 743-854.

The chain couples TRBV28 to TRBJ2-7; D not resolved. This sequence was found in an adult in good health. This specimen consisted of peripheral blood, obtained on day 0 of AZD1222 vaccination. The DNA of the CDR3 is TGTGCCAGCAGTTTACCCCAGTGGGCGCACGGGCAGTACTTC. As protein: CASSLPQWAHGQYF.